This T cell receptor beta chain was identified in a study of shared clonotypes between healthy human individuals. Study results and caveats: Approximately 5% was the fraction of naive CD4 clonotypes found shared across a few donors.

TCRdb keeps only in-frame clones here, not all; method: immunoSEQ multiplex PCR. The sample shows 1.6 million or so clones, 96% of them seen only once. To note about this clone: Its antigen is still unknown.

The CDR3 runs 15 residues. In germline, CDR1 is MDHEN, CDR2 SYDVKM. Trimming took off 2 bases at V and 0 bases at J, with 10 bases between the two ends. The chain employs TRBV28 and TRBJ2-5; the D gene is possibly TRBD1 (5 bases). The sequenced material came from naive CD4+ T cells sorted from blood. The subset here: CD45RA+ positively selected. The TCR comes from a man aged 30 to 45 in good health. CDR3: CASSLDSNYQETQYF. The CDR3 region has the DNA TGTGCCAGCAGTTTAGACAGTAACTACCAAGAGACCCAGTACTTC.